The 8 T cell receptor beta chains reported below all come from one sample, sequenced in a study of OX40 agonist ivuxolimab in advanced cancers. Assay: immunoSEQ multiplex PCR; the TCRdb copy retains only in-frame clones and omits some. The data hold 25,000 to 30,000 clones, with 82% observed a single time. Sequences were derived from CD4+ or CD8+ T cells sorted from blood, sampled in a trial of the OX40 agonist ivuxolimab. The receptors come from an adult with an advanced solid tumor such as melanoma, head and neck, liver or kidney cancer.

CDR3 nucleotides: TGTGCCAGCAGCCACGAAGGGACAGCGGAGGGCTACACCTTC. Protein sequence: CASSHEGTAEGYTF. The V call is TRBV4-2, the J call TRBJ1-2, with 7 bases that match TRBD1. This CDR3 is built from 14 residues. In germline, CDR1 is LGHNA, CDR2 YNFKEQ. V trimming: 3 bases; J trimming: 8 bases; junction bases outside the gene matches: 9.

CDR3 region: CASGLVSGPTMNTEAFF. The CDR3, as DNA: TGTGCTAGTGGTTTGGTGTCGGGGCCTACAATGAACACTGAAGCTTTCTTT. The chain links TRBV12-5 to TRBJ1-1, with TRBD1 as a possible D gene (5 bases). CDR1 is LGHNT, CDR2 FRNRAP, per germline. Between the trimmed V and J ends, which lost 0 bases and 0 bases, there was a span of 14 bases. The CDR3 sequence is 17 residues long.

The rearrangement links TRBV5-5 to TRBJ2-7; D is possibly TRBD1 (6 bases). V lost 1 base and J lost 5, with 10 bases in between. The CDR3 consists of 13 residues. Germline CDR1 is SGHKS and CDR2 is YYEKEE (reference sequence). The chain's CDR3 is CASSLMGQDEQYF. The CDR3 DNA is TGTGCCAGCAGCTTGATGGGACAAGACGAGCAGTACTTC.

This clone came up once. Here the CDR3 reads CAWADSYEQYF. In DNA form, the CDR3 reads TGTGCCTGGGCTGACAGTTACGAGCAGTACTTC. The J gene is TRBJ2-7, the V gene TRBV30, with D tentatively TRBD1 (5 bases). V was pared by 5 bases and J by 4 bases, with 9 bases between. This CDR3 is 11 amino acids long. Germline CDR1 reads GTSNPN; CDR2 reads SVGIG (reference sequence).

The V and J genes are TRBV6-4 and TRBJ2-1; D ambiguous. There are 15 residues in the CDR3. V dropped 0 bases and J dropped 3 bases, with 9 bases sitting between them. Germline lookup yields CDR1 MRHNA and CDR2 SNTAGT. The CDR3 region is CASSDSIGDYNEQFF. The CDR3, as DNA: TGTGCCAGCAGTGACTCTATCGGAGACTACAATGAGCAGTTCTTC.

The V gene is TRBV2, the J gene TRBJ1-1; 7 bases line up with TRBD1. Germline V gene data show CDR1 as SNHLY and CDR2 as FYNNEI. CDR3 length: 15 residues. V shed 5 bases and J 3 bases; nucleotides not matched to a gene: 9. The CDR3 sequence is CASSHGRGRDTEAFF. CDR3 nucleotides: TGTGCCAGCAGTCACGGGAGGGGGCGCGACACTGAAGCTTTCTTT.

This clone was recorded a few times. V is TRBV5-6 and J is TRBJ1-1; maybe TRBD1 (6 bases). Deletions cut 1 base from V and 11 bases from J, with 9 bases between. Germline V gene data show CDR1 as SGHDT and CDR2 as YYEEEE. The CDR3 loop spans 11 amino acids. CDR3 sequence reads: CASSLTGRAFF. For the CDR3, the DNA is TGTGCCAGCAGCTTGACAGGGAGGGCTTTCTTT. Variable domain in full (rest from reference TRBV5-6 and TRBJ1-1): DAGVTQSPTHLIKTRGQQVTLRCSPKSGHDTVSWYQQALGQGPQFIFQYYEEEERQRGNFPDRFSGHQFPNYSSELNVNALLLGDSALYLCASSLTGRAFFGQGTRLTVV.

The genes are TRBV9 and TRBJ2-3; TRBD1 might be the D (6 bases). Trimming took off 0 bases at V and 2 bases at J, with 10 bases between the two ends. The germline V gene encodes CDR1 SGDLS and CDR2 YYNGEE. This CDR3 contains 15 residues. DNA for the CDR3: TGTGCCAGCAGCGTAGAAGGGACATACACAGATACGCAGTATTTT. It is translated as CASSVEGTYTDTQYF. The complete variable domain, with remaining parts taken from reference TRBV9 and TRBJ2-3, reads DSGVTQTPKHLITATGQRVTLRCSPRSGDLSVYWYQQSLDQGLQFLIQYYNGEERAKGNILERFSAQQFPDLHSELNLSSLELGDSALYFCASSVEGTYTDTQYFGPGTRLTVL.